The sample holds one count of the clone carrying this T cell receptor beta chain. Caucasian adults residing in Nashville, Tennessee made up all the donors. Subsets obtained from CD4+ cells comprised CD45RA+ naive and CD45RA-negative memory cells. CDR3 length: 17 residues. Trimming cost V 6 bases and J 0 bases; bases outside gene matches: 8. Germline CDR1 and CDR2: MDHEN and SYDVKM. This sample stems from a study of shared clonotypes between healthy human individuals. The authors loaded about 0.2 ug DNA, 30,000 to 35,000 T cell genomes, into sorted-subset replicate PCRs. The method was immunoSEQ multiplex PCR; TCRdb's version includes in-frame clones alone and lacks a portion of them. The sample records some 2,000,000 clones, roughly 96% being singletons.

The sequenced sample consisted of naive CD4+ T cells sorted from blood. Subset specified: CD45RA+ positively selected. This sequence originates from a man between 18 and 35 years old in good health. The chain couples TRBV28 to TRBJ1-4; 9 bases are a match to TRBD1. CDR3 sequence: CASSRQGDSPTNEKLFF. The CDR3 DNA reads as TGTGCCAGCAGCCGACAGGGGGACAGCCCAACTAATGAAAAACTGTTTTTT.